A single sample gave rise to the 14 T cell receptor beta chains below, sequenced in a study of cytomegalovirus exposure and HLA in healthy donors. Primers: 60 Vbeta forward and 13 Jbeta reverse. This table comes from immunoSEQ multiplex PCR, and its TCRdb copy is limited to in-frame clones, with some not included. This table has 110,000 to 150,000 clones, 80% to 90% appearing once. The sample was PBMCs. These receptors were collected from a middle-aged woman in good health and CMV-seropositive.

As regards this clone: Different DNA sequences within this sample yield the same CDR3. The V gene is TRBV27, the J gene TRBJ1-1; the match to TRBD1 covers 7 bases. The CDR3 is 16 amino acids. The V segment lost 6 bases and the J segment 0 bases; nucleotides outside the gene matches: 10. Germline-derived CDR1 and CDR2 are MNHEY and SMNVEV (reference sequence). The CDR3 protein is CASSHQGVGMNTEAFF. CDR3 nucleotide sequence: TGTGCCAGCAGCCACCAGGGGGTAGGAATGAACACTGAAGCTTTCTTT.

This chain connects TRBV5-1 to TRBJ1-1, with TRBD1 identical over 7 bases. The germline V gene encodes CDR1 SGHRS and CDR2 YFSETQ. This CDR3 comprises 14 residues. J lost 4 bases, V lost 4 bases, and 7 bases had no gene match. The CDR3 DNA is TGCGCCAGCAGCCTACAGGGGAGAAGCACTGAAGCTTTCTTT. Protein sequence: CASSLQGRSTEAFF.

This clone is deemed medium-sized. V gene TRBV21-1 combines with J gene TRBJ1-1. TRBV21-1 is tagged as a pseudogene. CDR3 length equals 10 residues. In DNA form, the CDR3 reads TGTACCCTCGGGGACACTGAAGCTTTCTTT. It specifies CTLGDTEAFF.

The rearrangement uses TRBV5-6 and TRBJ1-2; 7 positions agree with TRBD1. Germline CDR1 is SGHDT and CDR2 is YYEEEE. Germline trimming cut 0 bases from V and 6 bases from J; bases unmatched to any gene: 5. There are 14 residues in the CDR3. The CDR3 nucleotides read TGTGCCAGCAGCTTGGGGACAGGAGGGAATGGCTACACCTTC. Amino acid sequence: CASSLGTGGNGYTF.

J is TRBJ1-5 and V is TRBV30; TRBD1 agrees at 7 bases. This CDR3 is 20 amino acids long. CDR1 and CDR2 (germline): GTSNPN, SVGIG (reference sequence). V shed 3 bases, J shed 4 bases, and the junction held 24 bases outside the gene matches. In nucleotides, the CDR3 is TGTGCCTGGAGGTCCCTCGGACAGGAACGCGCTGTGATGCTGAATCAGCCCCAGCATTTT. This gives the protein CAWRSLGQERAVMLNQPQHF.

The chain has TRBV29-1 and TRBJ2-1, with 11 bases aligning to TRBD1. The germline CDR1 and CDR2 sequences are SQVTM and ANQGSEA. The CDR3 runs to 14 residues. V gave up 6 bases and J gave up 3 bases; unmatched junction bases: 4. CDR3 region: CSVSGTGGYNEQFF. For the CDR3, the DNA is TGCAGCGTCTCCGGGACAGGGGGCTACAATGAGCAGTTCTTC.

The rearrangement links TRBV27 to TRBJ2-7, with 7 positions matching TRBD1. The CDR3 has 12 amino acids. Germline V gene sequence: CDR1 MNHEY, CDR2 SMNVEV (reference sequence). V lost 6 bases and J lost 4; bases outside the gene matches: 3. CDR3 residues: CASRGQKYEQYF. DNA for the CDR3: TGTGCCAGCAGGGGACAGAAGTACGAGCAGTACTTC.

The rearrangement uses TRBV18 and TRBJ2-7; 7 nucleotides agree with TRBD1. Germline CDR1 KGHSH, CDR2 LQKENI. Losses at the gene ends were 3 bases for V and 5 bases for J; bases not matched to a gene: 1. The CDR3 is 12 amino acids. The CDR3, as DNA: TGTGCCAGCTCACCCGGGACAGACGAGCAGTACTTC. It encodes CASSPGTDEQYF.

The CDR3 loop is CASRPSGLAAYEQYF. As DNA, the CDR3 is TGTGCCAGCAGGCCCTCGGGACTAGCGGCCTACGAGCAGTACTTC. The V call is TRBV6-5, the J call TRBJ2-7, with TRBD2 matching over 11 bases. Losses at the gene ends were 6 bases for V and 2 bases for J; bases not matched to a gene: 6. The CDR3 spans 15 residues. The germline V gene has CDR1 MNHEY and CDR2 SVGAGI.

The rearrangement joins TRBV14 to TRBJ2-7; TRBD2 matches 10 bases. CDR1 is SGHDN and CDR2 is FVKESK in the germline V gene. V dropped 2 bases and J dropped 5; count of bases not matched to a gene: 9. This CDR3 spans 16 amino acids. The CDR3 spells CASSQFRGLAGDEQYF. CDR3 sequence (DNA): TGTGCCAGCAGCCAATTCAGGGGTCTAGCGGGAGACGAGCAGTACTTC.

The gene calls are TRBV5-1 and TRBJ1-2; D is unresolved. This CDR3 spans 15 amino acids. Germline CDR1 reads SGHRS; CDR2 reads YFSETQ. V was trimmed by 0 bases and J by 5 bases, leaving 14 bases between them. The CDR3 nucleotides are TGCGCCAGCAGCTTGGGAGACACCCTTGGATATGGCTACACCTTC. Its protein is CASSLGDTLGYGYTF.

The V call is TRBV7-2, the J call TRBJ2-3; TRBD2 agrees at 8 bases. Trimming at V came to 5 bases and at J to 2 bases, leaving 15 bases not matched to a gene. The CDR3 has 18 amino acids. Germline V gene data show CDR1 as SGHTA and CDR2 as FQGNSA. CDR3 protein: CASSETGGASWNTDTQYF. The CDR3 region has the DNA TGTGCCAGCAGCGAGACGGGGGGGGCTAGTTGGAACACAGATACGCAGTATTTT. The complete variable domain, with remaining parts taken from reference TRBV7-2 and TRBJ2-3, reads GAGVSQSPSNKVTEKGKDVELRCDPISGHTALYWYRQSLGQGLEFLIYFQGNSAPDKSGLPSDRFSAERTGGSVSTLTIQRTQQEDSAVYLCASSETGGASWNTDTQYFGPGTRLTVL.

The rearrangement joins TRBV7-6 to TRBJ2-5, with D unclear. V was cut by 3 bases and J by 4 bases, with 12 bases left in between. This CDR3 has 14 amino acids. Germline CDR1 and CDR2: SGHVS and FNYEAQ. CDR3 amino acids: CASSLSRGLETQYF. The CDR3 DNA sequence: TGTGCCAGCAGCTTGTCGAGAGGCCTAGAGACCCAGTACTTC.

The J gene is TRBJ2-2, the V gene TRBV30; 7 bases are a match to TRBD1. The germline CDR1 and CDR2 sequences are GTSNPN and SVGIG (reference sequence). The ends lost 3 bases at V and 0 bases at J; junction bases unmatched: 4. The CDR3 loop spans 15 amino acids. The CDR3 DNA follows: TGTGCCTGGAGAAGGGGACAGCCGAACACCGGGGAGCTGTTTTTT. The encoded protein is CAWRRGQPNTGELFF.